Following are 7 T cell receptor beta chains from one sample sequenced in a study of blood T cell repertoires in COVID-19. Clones were sequenced by immunoSEQ multiplex PCR, and TCRdb holds only the in-frame ones, with some missing. Of 140,000 to 150,000 clones detected, 80% to 85% appear once; the ten largest clones hold 8% to 9%. The sequenced sample consisted of peripheral blood. These receptors all come from a man aged 30 to 39 with COVID-19, enrolled during active disease.

The rearrangement joins TRBV19 to TRBJ1-2; 8 bases match TRBD1. The CDR3 sequence is 13 residues long. From germline, CDR1 is LNHDA and CDR2 SQIVND (reference sequence). The trim removed 6 bases at V and 7 bases at J, leaving 7 bases unmatched. This chain's CDR3 is CASSPVRGLGYTF. CDR3 in DNA: TGTGCCAGTAGCCCCGTCAGGGGGCTTGGCTACACCTTC.

The rearrangement uses TRBV12-3 or TRBV12-4 and TRBJ2-3; D unresolved. This CDR3 has 12 amino acids. The V end lost 7 bases, the J end lost 2 bases, and 7 bases lay between the germline ends. For the CDR3, the DNA is TGTGCCAGCACCCCAGTCACAGATACGCAGTATTTT. It yields the protein CASTPVTDTQYF.

The chain is built from TRBV9 and TRBJ2-1, with 13 bases that match TRBD2. The CDR3 spans 15 residues. Germline trimming cut 3 bases from V and 7 bases from J; bases unmatched to any gene: 4. The germline CDR1 and CDR2 sequences are SGDLS and YYNGEE. CDR3: CASSEGTSGNNEQFF. The CDR3 coding sequence is TGTGCCAGCAGCGAGGGGACTAGCGGGAATAATGAGCAGTTCTTC. Together with reference TRBV9 and TRBJ2-1, the CDR3 gives the full variable domain: DSGVTQTPKHLITATGQRVTLRCSPRSGDLSVYWYQQSLDQGLQFLIQYYNGEERAKGNILERFSAQQFPDLHSELNLSSLELGDSALYFCASSEGTSGNNEQFFGPGTRLTVL.

This clone came up many times. V usage is TRBV29-1 and J usage is TRBJ1-1, with a possible D match to TRBD1 (6 bases). Germline-derived CDR1 and CDR2 are SQVTM and ANQGSEA. Trimming left V 1 base short and J 0 bases short, with 9 bases between. The CDR3 length is 14 residues. This CDR3 is CSVEGTEMNTEAFF. The CDR3 coding sequence is TGCAGCGTTGAAGGGACAGAGATGAACACTGAAGCTTTCTTT.

The chain links TRBV6-6 to TRBJ1-1, with 9 bases lining up with TRBD1. V shed 2 bases and J 2 bases; nucleotides not matched to a gene: 6. Germline-derived CDR1 and CDR2 are MNHNY and SVGAGI (reference sequence). The CDR3 consists of 16 residues. The CDR3 DNA sequence: TGTGCCAGCAGTTACCCCGGACAGGGGTCCAACACTGAAGCTTTCTTT. Protein sequence: CASSYPGQGSNTEAFF.

This chain links TRBV11-2 with TRBJ2-1, with D hard to call. CDR1 is SGHAT, CDR2 FQNNGV, per germline. V lost 2 bases and J 8 bases, leaving 7 bases between the germline ends. The CDR3 contains 12 residues. CDR3 loop: CASSLYFDEQFF. In DNA, the CDR3 is TGTGCCAGCAGCTTATACTTTGATGAGCAGTTCTTC.

The rearrangement uses TRBV5-6 and TRBJ1-6; no reliable D call. V was trimmed by 1 base and J by 9 bases, leaving 11 bases between them. CDR3 size: 14 residues. From germline, CDR1 is SGHDT and CDR2 YYEEEE. CDR3 in amino acids: CASSLRRVGSPLHF. DNA of the CDR3: TGTGCCAGCAGCTTGAGACGGGTTGGTTCACCCCTCCACTTT.